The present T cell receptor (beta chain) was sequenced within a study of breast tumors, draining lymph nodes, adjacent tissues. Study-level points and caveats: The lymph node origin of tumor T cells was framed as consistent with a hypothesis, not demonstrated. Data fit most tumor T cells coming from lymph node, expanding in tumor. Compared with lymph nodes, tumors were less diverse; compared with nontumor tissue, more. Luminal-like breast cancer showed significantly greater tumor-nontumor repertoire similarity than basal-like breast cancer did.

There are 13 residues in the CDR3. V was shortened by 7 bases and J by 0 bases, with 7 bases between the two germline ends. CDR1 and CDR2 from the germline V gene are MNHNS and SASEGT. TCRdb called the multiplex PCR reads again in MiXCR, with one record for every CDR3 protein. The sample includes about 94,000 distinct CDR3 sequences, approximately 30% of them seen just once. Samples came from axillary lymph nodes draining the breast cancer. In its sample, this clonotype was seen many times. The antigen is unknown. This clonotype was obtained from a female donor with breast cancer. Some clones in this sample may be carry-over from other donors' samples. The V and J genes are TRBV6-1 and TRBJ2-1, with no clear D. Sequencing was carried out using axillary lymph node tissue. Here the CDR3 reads CASTGSSYNEQFF. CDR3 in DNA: TGTGCCAGCACAGGATCCTCCTACAATGAGCAGTTCTTC.